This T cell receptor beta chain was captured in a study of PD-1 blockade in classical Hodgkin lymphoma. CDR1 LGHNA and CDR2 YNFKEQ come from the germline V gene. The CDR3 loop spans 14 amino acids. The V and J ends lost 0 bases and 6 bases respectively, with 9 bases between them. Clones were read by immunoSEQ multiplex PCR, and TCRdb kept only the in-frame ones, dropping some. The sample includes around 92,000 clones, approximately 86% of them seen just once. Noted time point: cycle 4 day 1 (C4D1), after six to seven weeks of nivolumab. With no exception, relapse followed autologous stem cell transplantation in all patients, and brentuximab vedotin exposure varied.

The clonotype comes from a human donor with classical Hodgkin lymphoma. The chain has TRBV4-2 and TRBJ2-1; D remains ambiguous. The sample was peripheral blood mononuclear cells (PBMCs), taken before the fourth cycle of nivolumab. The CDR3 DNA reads TGTGCCAGCAGCCAAGACAGGTTTTCCAATGAGCAGTTCTTC. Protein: CASSQDRFSNEQFF.